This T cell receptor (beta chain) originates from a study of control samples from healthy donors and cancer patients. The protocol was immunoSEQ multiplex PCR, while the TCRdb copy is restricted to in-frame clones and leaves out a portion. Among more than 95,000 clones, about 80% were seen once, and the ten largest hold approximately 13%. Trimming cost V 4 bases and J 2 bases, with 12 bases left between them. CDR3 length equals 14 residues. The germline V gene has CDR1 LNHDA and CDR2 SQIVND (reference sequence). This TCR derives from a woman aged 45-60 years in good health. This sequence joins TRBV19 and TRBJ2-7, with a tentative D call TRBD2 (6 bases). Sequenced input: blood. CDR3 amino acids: CASSRWEAAYEQYF. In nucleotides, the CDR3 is TGTGCCAGTAGTAGGTGGGAGGCCGCCTACGAGCAGTACTTC. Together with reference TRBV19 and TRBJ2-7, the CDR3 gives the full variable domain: DGGITQSPKYLFRKEGQNVTLSCEQNLNHDAMYWYRQDPGQGLRLIYYSQIVNDFQKGDIAEGYSVSREKKESFPLTVTSAQKNPTAFYLCASSRWEAAYEQYFGPGTRLTVT.